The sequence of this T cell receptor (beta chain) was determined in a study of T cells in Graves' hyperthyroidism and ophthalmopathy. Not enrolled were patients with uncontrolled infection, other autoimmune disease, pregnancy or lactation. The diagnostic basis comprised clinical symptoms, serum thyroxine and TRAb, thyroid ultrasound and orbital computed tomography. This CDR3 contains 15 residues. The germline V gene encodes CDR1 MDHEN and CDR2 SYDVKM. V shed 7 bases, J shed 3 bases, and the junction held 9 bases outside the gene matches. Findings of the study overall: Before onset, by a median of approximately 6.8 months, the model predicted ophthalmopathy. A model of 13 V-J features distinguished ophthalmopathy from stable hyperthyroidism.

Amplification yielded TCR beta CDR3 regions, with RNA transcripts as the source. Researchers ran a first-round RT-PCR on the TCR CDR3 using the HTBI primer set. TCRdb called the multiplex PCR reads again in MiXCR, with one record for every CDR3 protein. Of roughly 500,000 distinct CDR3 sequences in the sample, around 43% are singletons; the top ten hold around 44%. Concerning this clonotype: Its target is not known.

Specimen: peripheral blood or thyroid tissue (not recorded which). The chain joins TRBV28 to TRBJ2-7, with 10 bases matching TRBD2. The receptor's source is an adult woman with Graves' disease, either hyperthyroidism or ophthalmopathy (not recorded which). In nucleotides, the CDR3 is TGTGCCAGCACCCCTAGCGGGAGAGGGGTCTACGAGCAGTACTTC. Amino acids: CASTPSGRGVYEQYF.